One sample yielded the 14 T cell receptor beta chains listed below, sequenced in a study of technical replicates of blood from a handful of donors (dated by TCRdb to 2017 to 2019). The library was built by means of the immunoSEQ multiplex PCR assay. The source is immuneACCESS, and TCRdb retained only in-frame sequences with V and J called. Part of the clones is not carried over; for the studies checked, unresolved V genes explain less than half of this, and the remainder is unexplained. Here the sample has 15,000 to 19,000 clones; over 75% occur a single time. The top ten constitute over 10% of the sample. Sequenced: PBMCs. All receptors derive from a human donor in good health.

The chain combines TRBV6-1 with TRBJ2-7, with 7 positions matching TRBD1. Per germline, CDR1 MNHNS and CDR2 SASEGT. The CDR3 has 14 amino acids. After removal of 2 bases from V and 3 bases from J, the junction contained 4 bases not matched to a gene. CDR3 coding DNA: TGTGCCAGCAGTGAAATAGGGGGCTTCTACGAGCAGTACTTC. Residues: CASSEIGGFYEQYF.

The rearrangement uses TRBV5-1 and TRBJ2-3; D call uncertain. Germline V gene sequence: CDR1 SGHRS, CDR2 YFSETQ. The CDR3 spans 12 residues. Trimming shortened V by 5 bases and J by 0 bases, and 4 bases separated the two germline ends. CDR3 nucleotide sequence: TGCGCCAGCAGAGCTAGCACAGATACGCAGTATTTT. This translates into CASRASTDTQYF.

The rearrangement uses TRBV28 and TRBJ2-3, with a tentative D call TRBD1 (6 bases). CDR1 and CDR2 from the germline V gene are MDHEN and SYDVKM. V was shortened by 5 bases and J by 9 bases, with 12 bases between the two germline ends. The CDR3 consists of 12 residues. The CDR3 sequence: CASSKGQGTQYF. CDR3 coding DNA: TGTGCCAGCAGTAAGGGTCAGGGGACGCAGTATTTT.

The chain joins TRBV19 to TRBJ1-2; 8 positions agree with TRBD1. The CDR3 length is 15 residues. Germline CDR1 is LNHDA and CDR2 is SQIVND (reference sequence). V shed 6 bases, J shed 4 bases, and the junction held 10 bases outside the gene matches. The CDR3 region is CASSPGQGGGYGYTF. Here the CDR3 DNA reads TGTGCCAGTAGCCCCGGACAGGGCGGCGGCTATGGCTACACCTTC.

The V gene is TRBV5-4, the J gene TRBJ2-1; TRBD1 might be the D (5 bases). The V end lost 5 bases, the J end lost 3 bases, and 6 bases lay between the germline ends. The CDR3 runs to 12 residues. Germline V CDR1 and CDR2: SGHNT, YYREEE (reference sequence). CDR3 in DNA: TGTGCCAGCAGACAGGACTACAATGAGCAGTTCTTC. This sequence encodes CASRQDYNEQFF. Full variable domain (remainder filled in from reference TRBV5-4 and TRBJ2-1): ETGVTQSPTHLIKTRGQQVTLRCSSQSGHNTVSWYQQALGQGPQFIFQYYREEENGRGNFPPRFSGLQFPNYSSELNVNALELDDSALYLCASRQDYNEQFFGPGTRLTVL.

This clone appeared a few times. This sequence joins TRBV6-1 and TRBJ2-6; D gene uncertain. V dropped 0 bases and J dropped 0 bases, with 3 bases sitting between them. Germline loops: CDR1 MNHNS, CDR2 SASEGT. The CDR3 consists of 15 residues. The CDR3 sequence is CASSEASSGANVLTF. CDR3 bases: TGTGCCAGCAGTGAAGCCAGCTCTGGGGCCAACGTCCTGACTTTC.

The rearrangement uses TRBV29-1 and TRBJ2-1; 7 nucleotides align to TRBD2. Germline trimming cut 4 bases from V and 10 bases from J; bases unmatched to any gene: 10. The germline V gene has CDR1 SQVTM and CDR2 ANQGSEA. CDR3 length equals 13 residues. CDR3 sequence reads: CSVGAAGDREQFF. DNA for the CDR3: TGCAGCGTTGGTGCTGCGGGAGACCGGGAGCAGTTCTTC.

This clone was recorded a few times. The V call is TRBV19, the J call TRBJ1-3, with unresolved D. V was trimmed by 5 bases and J by 0 bases, leaving 8 bases between them. The germline V gene encodes CDR1 LNHDA and CDR2 SQIVND (reference sequence). There are 14 residues in the CDR3. CDR3 sequence reads: CASSETYSGNTIYF. DNA for the CDR3: TGTGCCAGTAGTGAAACCTACTCTGGAAACACCATATATTTT.

The rearrangement uses TRBV30 and TRBJ2-4, with 7 nucleotides matching TRBD1. V dropped 4 bases and J dropped 0; count of bases not matched to a gene: 9. Germline lookup yields CDR1 GTSNPN and CDR2 SVGIG (reference sequence). The CDR3 totals 16 residues. CDR3 in amino acids: CAWNPTGALAKNIQYF. The CDR3 region has the DNA TGTGCCTGGAACCCAACAGGGGCTTTAGCCAAAAACATTCAGTACTTC.

V gene TRBV5-1 combines with J gene TRBJ2-1, with a possible D match to TRBD1 (5 bases). CDR1 and CDR2 (germline): SGHRS, YFSETQ. The CDR3 is 17 amino acids. V gave up 0 bases and J gave up 0 bases, with 13 bases separating them. In DNA, the CDR3 is TGCGCCAGCAGCTTGGTGGGGTGGCAGGGCTCCTACAATGAGCAGTTCTTC. It specifies CASSLVGWQGSYNEQFF. The entire variable domain, with the rest obtained from reference TRBV5-1 and TRBJ2-1, is as follows: KAGVTQTPRYLIKTRGQQVTLSCSPISGHRSVSWYQQTPGQGLQFLFEYFSETQRNKGNFPGRFSGRQFSNSRSEMNVSTLELGDSALYLCASSLVGWQGSYNEQFFGPGTRLTVL.

The rearrangement uses TRBV10-2 and TRBJ2-3; 14 positions match TRBD2. CDR3 length: 18 residues. Per germline, CDR1 WSHSY and CDR2 SAAADI. The V gene end was trimmed by 2 bases and the J gene end by 2 bases; junction bases not matched to a gene: 6. CDR3 bases: TGCGCCAGCAGTGAGACGGTGGGACTAGCGGGAGCCACAGATACGCAGTATTTT. It yields the protein CASSETVGLAGATDTQYF.

The chain links TRBV6-1 to TRBJ1-5, with no clear D. Looked up from germline, CDR1 is MNHNS and CDR2 is SASEGT. The V end lost 2 bases, the J end lost 1 base, and 12 bases lay between the germline ends. The CDR3 is made up of 16 amino acids. This CDR3 reads CASSEWRVQSNQPQHF. The CDR3 bases are TGTGCCAGCAGTGAATGGAGGGTCCAGAGCAATCAGCCCCAGCATTTT.

The V gene is TRBV28, the J gene TRBJ2-3; the D gene is possibly TRBD2 (6 bases). Germline assignment: CDR1 MDHEN and CDR2 SYDVKM. Trimming took off 1 base at V and 2 bases at J, with 19 bases between the two ends. The CDR3 runs 18 residues. CDR3 region: CASSLSPGLGSHTDTQYF. DNA of the CDR3: TGTGCCAGCAGTTTATCGCCGGGGCTCGGGAGTCACACAGATACGCAGTATTTT.

This chain connects TRBV7-7 to TRBJ2-5, with 7 bases identical to TRBD2. Trimming cost V 1 base and J 5 bases; bases outside gene matches: 4. CDR1 is SSHAT, CDR2 FNYEAQ, per germline (reference sequence). The CDR3 spans 14 residues. The CDR3 protein is CASSLGGGGETQYF. The CDR3 nucleotides read TGTGCCAGCAGCTTAGGGGGGGGAGGGGAGACCCAGTACTTC.